Below, 19 T cell receptor beta chains from the same sample are listed, as sequenced in a study of a mutant IDH1 vaccine in newly diagnosed glioma. Time point denoted: week 11, during vaccination. The vaccine gave 300 ug of a 20-mer mutant IDH1 peptide subcutaneously per dose. No antigen has been identified for these receptors. Using immunoSEQ multiplex PCR, the repertoire was profiled, and TCRdb retains in-frame clones only, with some absent. The sample includes around 40,000 clones, roughly 84% of them seen just once. The input for sequencing was PBMCs, taken from a glioma patient whose treatment included an IDH1 peptide vaccine. These receptors all stem from a middle-aged man with glioma.

V usage is TRBV7-2 and J usage is TRBJ1-5, with D possibly matching TRBD1 (5 bases). V was pared by 5 bases and J by 2 bases, with 7 bases between. The CDR3 length is 13 residues. Germline loops: CDR1 SGHTA, CDR2 FQGNSA. DNA for the CDR3: TGTGCCAGCAGCCAACAGGGCAATCAGCCCCAGCATTTT. This encodes CASSQQGNQPQHF.

V is TRBV2 and J is TRBJ1-1, with D unclear. CDR1 and CDR2 (germline): SNHLY, FYNNEI. This CDR3 contains 15 residues. The V end was cut by 4 bases, the J end by 3 bases, with 15 bases between. The CDR3 DNA follows: TGTGCCAGCAGTGCGTCAGCCCTGCGGTACACTGAAGCTTTCTTT. Protein product: CASSASALRYTEAFF.

The V and J genes are TRBV4-1 and TRBJ2-1; 8 bases fit TRBD2. The CDR3 runs 15 residues. Germline CDR1 is MGHRA and CDR2 is YSYEKL. The V segment lost 4 bases and the J segment 5 bases; nucleotides outside the gene matches: 7. The CDR3 coding sequence is TGCGCCAGCAGCCGGGGAGCGGGAGCCAACAATGAGCAGTTCTTC. This gives the protein CASSRGAGANNEQFF.

The rearrangement uses TRBV4-2 and TRBJ1-1; D is possibly TRBD1 (6 bases). Germline loops: CDR1 LGHNA, CDR2 YNFKEQ. The V gene lost 2 bases and the J gene lost 3 bases, with 16 bases spanning the gap. The length of the CDR3 is 16 residues. CDR3 sequence reads: CASSQFNRDKDTEAFF. CDR3 bases: TGTGCCAGCAGCCAATTTAATCGGGACAAAGACACTGAAGCTTTCTTT.

The genes are TRBV10-2 and TRBJ2-1; the D is unclear. The CDR3 has 11 amino acids. Germline V gene lookup returns CDR1 WSHSY and CDR2 SAAADI. The germline V and J ends were trimmed by 6 bases and 8 bases, with 8 bases remaining between them. CDR3 region: CASSLLDEQFF. The DNA for the CDR3 is TGCGCCAGCAGCCTCCTGGATGAGCAGTTCTTC.

This chain connects TRBV9 to TRBJ1-1; D perhaps matches TRBD1 (6 bases). V lost 0 bases and J lost 11, with 17 bases in between. The V gene's germline CDR1 is SGDLS and CDR2 YYNGEE. There are 14 residues in the CDR3. DNA of the CDR3: TGTGCCAGCAGCGTAGTAGTGGGGGGGGCCGAGGCTTTCTTT. Amino acid sequence: CASSVVVGGAEAFF.

The table lists this clone with a few counts. The chain is built from TRBV6-4 and TRBJ1-3; D may be TRBD1 (6 bases). The germline V gene has CDR1 MRHNA and CDR2 SNTAGT. V gave up 3 bases and J gave up 0 bases, with 18 bases separating them. CDR3 size: 18 residues. CDR3 region: CASSDLQGALDSGNTIYF. In DNA, the CDR3 is TGTGCCAGCAGTGATTTACAGGGTGCCCTTGACTCTGGAAACACCATATATTTT.

The V call is TRBV19, the J call TRBJ2-3; D uncertain. The CDR3 consists of 13 residues. The V and J ends lost 6 bases and 0 bases respectively, with 7 bases between them. Looked up from germline, CDR1 is LNHDA and CDR2 is SQIVND (reference sequence). The CDR3 DNA is TGTGCCAGTAGGACGGCTAGCACAGATACGCAGTATTTT. It codes for CASRTASTDTQYF.

V and J are TRBV6-6 and TRBJ2-5; D uncertain. CDR3 length: 14 amino acids. Trimming pared 2 bases from V and 5 bases from J, leaving 12 bases between. The V gene's germline CDR1 is MNHNY and CDR2 SVGAGI (reference sequence). This chain's CDR3 is CASSYRQTRETQYF. Written as DNA, the CDR3 is TGTGCCAGCAGTTACAGGCAAACGCGCGAGACCCAGTACTTC.

This clone was detected once. This chain joins TRBV6-5 and TRBJ2-2; D is ambiguous. The V gene lost 3 bases and the J gene lost 1 base, with 9 bases spanning the gap. Germline V gene sequence: CDR1 MNHEY, CDR2 SVGAGI. The CDR3 has 15 amino acids. The CDR3 bases are TGTGCCAGCAGTTATGATCGGAGGAACACCGGGGAGCTGTTTTTT. Amino acid sequence: CASSYDRRNTGELFF.

The genes are TRBV5-4 and TRBJ2-2, with D possibly TRBD2 on 6 matching bases. The CDR3 length is 16 residues. Germline V gives CDR1 SGHNT, CDR2 YYREEE (reference sequence). V gave up 4 bases and J gave up 6 bases, with 19 bases separating them. CDR3 sequence: CASSPPPGSPSGELFF. The CDR3 nucleotides are TGTGCCAGCAGCCCCCCACCCGGGAGCCCGTCCGGGGAGCTGTTTTTT.

This chain joins TRBV2 and TRBJ2-7; 9 bases are a match to TRBD1. Germline loops: CDR1 SNHLY, CDR2 FYNNEI. The CDR3 spans 13 residues. V shed 6 bases and J 4 bases; nucleotides not matched to a gene: 4. In nucleotides, the CDR3 is TGTGCCAGCAGCCAACAGGGGGCTTACGAGCAGTACTTC. It encodes CASSQQGAYEQYF. Using reference TRBV2 and TRBJ2-7 for the parts outside the CDR3, the full variable domain is EPEVTQTPSHQVTQMGQEVILRCVPISNHLYFYWYRQILGQKVEFLVSFYNNEISEKSEIFDDQFSVERPDGSNFTLKIRSTKLEDSAMYFCASSQQGAYEQYFGPGTRLTVT.

This CDR3 is CASSSGSSNTEAFF. CDR3 nucleotide sequence: TGCGCCAGCAGCTCCGGGTCTTCCAACACTGAAGCTTTCTTT. The chain uses TRBV5-1 and TRBJ1-1; no definite D call. Looked up from germline, CDR1 is SGHRS and CDR2 is YFSETQ. V was pared by 3 bases and J by 2 bases, with 11 bases between. The CDR3 has 14 amino acids. Combining the CDR3 with reference TRBV5-1 and TRBJ1-1 gives the whole variable domain KAGVTQTPRYLIKTRGQQVTLSCSPISGHRSVSWYQQTPGQGLQFLFEYFSETQRNKGNFPGRFSGRQFSNSRSEMNVSTLELGDSALYLCASSSGSSNTEAFFGQGTRLTVV.

The chain combines TRBV7-8 with TRBJ2-7; weak D call: TRBD2 (6 bases). Deletions cut 5 bases from V and 0 bases from J, with 14 bases between. Germline V CDR1 and CDR2: SGHVS, FQNEAQ. This CDR3 has 15 amino acids. The CDR3, as DNA: TGTGCCAGCAGCCCAACTAGCTCCGGCTCCTACGAGCAGTACTTC. It is translated as CASSPTSSGSYEQYF.

J is TRBJ2-6 and V is TRBV2; D is perhaps TRBD1 (5 bases). The CDR3 runs to 17 residues. Germline CDR1 and CDR2: SNHLY and FYNNEI. The ends were cut back, 3 bases at V and 2 bases at J, with 14 bases in the middle. The CDR3 loop is CASSDYRWDTGANVLTF. The DNA for the CDR3 is TGTGCCAGCAGTGATTACAGGTGGGATACTGGGGCCAACGTCCTGACTTTC. The whole variable domain, filled in from reference TRBV2 and TRBJ2-6, reads EPEVTQTPSHQVTQMGQEVILRCVPISNHLYFYWYRQILGQKVEFLVSFYNNEISEKSEIFDDQFSVERPDGSNFTLKIRSTKLEDSAMYFCASSDYRWDTGANVLTFGAGSRLTVL.

The chain joins TRBV5-1 to TRBJ2-1, with D possibly TRBD2 on 5 matching bases. The germline gives CDR1 SGHRS, CDR2 YFSETQ. CDR3 length equals 12 residues. Trimming stripped 6 bases from V and 7 bases from J, with 11 bases between. The CDR3 protein is CASKVRGNEQFF. The CDR3 nucleotides read TGCGCCAGCAAGGTCCGGGGAAATGAGCAGTTCTTC.

The chain links TRBV5-6 to TRBJ2-2; possible D gene TRBD1, 6 bases. CDR1 and CDR2 from the germline V gene are SGHDT and YYEEEE. There are 16 residues in the CDR3. The V end was cut by 1 base, the J end by 5 bases, with 15 bases between. The chain's CDR3 is CASSLWGREWTGELFF. CDR3 sequence (DNA): TGTGCCAGCAGCTTGTGGGGGCGTGAATGGACCGGGGAGCTGTTTTTT.

This clone is labeled medium-sized (0.01 to 0.1%). This chain joins TRBV27 and TRBJ1-1; D is undetermined. V was trimmed by 2 bases and J by 7 bases, leaving 8 bases between them. This CDR3 contains 12 residues. Germline V gives CDR1 MNHEY, CDR2 SMNVEV (reference sequence). The CDR3, as DNA: TGTGCCAGCAGTTTAATTGGGGATGAAGCTTTCTTT. Translated: CASSLIGDEAFF.

The chain links TRBV18 to TRBJ2-7; 10 bases align to TRBD1. The CDR3 extends over 15 amino acids. After removal of 0 bases from V and 1 base from J, the junction contained 0 bases not matched to a gene. CDR1 and CDR2 from the germline V gene are KGHSH and LQKENI. The CDR3 reads CASSPPGQGSYEQYF. DNA of the CDR3: TGTGCCAGCTCACCACCGGGACAGGGGTCCTACGAGCAGTACTTC.